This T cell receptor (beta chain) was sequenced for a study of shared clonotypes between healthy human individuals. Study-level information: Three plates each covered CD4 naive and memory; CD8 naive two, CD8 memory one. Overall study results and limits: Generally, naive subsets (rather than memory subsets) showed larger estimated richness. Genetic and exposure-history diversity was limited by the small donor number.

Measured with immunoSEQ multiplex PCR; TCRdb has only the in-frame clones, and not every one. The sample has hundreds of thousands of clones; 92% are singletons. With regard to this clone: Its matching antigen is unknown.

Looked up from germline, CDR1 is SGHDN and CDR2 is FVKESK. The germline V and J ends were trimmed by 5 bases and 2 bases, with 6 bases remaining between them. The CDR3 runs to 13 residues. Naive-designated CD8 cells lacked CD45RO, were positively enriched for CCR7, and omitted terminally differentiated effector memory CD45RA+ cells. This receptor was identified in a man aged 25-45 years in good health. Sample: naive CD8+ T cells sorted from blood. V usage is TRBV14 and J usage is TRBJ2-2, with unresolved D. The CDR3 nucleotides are TGTGCCAGCAGCTCCCAAAACACCGGGGAGCTGTTTTTT. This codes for CASSSQNTGELFF. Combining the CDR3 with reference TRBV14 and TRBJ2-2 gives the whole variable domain EAGVTQFPSHSVIEKGQTVTLRCDPISGHDNLYWYRRVMGKEIKFLLHFVKESKQDESGMPNNRFLAERTGGTYSTLKVQPAELEDSGVYFCASSSQNTGELFFGEGSRLTVL.